The 30 T cell receptor beta chains presented below share a single source sample, sequenced in a study of blood T cell repertoires in COVID-19. Here immunoSEQ multiplex PCR was the method, and the copy in TCRdb shows in-frame clones only, minus some. The sample holds some 250,000 clones; 87% are singletons and the top ten take approximately 7.6%. What was sequenced was peripheral blood. These receptors were obtained from a man between 60 and 75 years old who had recovered from COVID-19.

The chain joins TRBV5-5 to TRBJ1-5; 7 positions match TRBD1. V dropped 4 bases and J dropped 6; count of bases not matched to a gene: 10. CDR3 length: 15 amino acids. From germline, CDR1 is SGHKS and CDR2 YYEKEE (reference sequence). The CDR3 DNA is TGTGCCAGCAGCCCGGGGCCGACAGGGACTCAGCCCCAGCATTTT. It encodes CASSPGPTGTQPQHF.

This sequence joins TRBV19 and TRBJ1-2; D is unresolved. Germline CDR1 and CDR2: LNHDA and SQIVND (reference sequence). The CDR3 has 11 residues. Trimming removed 7 bases at V and 3 bases at J, with 6 bases between. CDR3 coding DNA: TGTGCCAGTATTTCCGACTATGGCTACACCTTC. This sequence encodes CASISDYGYTF.

The chain couples TRBV6-5 to TRBJ1-1; 7 nucleotides line up with TRBD1. The CDR3 loop spans 12 amino acids. Losses at the gene ends were 10 bases for V and 4 bases for J; bases not matched to a gene: 6. Germline lookup yields CDR1 MNHEY and CDR2 SVGAGI. CDR3 DNA sequence: TGTGCCACCCAGGGGGGCACCACTGAAGCTTTCTTT. Its translation: CATQGGTTEAFF.

J is TRBJ2-3 and V is TRBV20-1; the D gene is possibly TRBD2 (6 bases). The CDR3 loop spans 10 amino acids. Looked up from germline, CDR1 is DFQATT and CDR2 is SNEGSKA (reference sequence). Trimming cost V 5 bases and J 6 bases, with 6 bases left between them. The CDR3 protein is CSAAGDTQYF. DNA for the CDR3: TGCAGTGCTGCGGGGGATACGCAGTATTTT.

The chain links TRBV19 to TRBJ2-1, with TRBD2 matching 13 bases. The germline CDR1 and CDR2 sequences are LNHDA and SQIVND (reference sequence). V gave up 7 bases and J gave up 4 bases; unmatched junction bases: 13. The CDR3 covers 18 residues. The CDR3 sequence: CASTKLAGGPRVYNEQFF. CDR3 coding DNA: TGTGCCAGTACCAAACTAGCGGGGGGGCCTCGGGTATACAATGAGCAGTTCTTC. The full variable domain, with the rest looked up from reference TRBV19 and TRBJ2-1, is DGGITQSPKYLFRKEGQNVTLSCEQNLNHDAMYWYRQDPGQGLRLIYYSQIVNDFQKGDIAEGYSVSREKKESFPLTVTSAQKNPTAFYLCASTKLAGGPRVYNEQFFGPGTRLTVL.

This clone was counted between two and nine times. The genes are TRBV5-1 and TRBJ2-1; TRBD2 aligns across 7 bases. The CDR3 runs 14 residues. The germline V gene has CDR1 SGHRS and CDR2 YFSETQ. Trimming cost V 5 bases and J 3 bases; bases outside gene matches: 5. The CDR3 nucleotides read TGCGCCAGCAGATACCGGGACTACTACAATGAGCAGTTCTTC. Its protein product is CASRYRDYYNEQFF.

The V call is TRBV29-1, the J call TRBJ2-5; no reliable D call. V was shortened by 5 bases and J by 2 bases, with 9 bases between the two germline ends. This CDR3 has 12 residues. Germline V gives CDR1 SQVTM, CDR2 ANQGSEA. The CDR3 here is CSVSWAQETQYF. CDR3 sequence (DNA): TGCAGCGTTTCATGGGCACAAGAGACCCAGTACTTC. The complete variable domain, with remaining parts taken from reference TRBV29-1 and TRBJ2-5, reads SAVISQKPSRDICQRGTSLTIQCQVDSQVTMMFWYRQQPGQSLTLIATANQGSEATYESGFVIDKFPISRPNLTFSTLTVSNMSPEDSSIYLCSVSWAQETQYFGPGTRLLVL.

In DNA form, the CDR3 reads TGTGCCAGCAGCTACCGGACAGGGTCCTATAATTCACCCCTCCACTTT. Its translation is CASSYRTGSYNSPLHF. The rearrangement links TRBV11-3 to TRBJ1-6; TRBD1 aligns across 8 bases. Per the germline V gene, CDR1 is SGHNT and CDR2 is YENEEA. V shed 4 bases and J 1 base; nucleotides not matched to a gene: 3. The length of the CDR3 is 16 residues.

V is TRBV30 and J is TRBJ2-3; a possible D gene is TRBD1 (6 bases). From germline, CDR1 is GTSNPN and CDR2 SVGIG (reference sequence). The CDR3 contains 14 residues. V gave up 6 bases and J gave up 3 bases, with 16 bases separating them. The CDR3 here is CACQKGVLTDTQYF. In DNA, the CDR3 is TGTGCCTGCCAAAAGGGGGTTTTGACAGATACGCAGTATTTT.

The chain employs TRBV5-1 and TRBJ2-7; TRBD1 agrees at 8 bases. The CDR3 length is 15 residues. The germline CDR1 and CDR2 sequences are SGHRS and YFSETQ. J was trimmed by 11 bases and V by 1 base; bases with no gene match: 14. This CDR3 is CASSLSGQGAASEYF. The CDR3 nucleotides are TGCGCCAGCAGCTTGAGTGGACAGGGTGCCGCTAGCGAGTACTTC.

The rearrangement joins TRBV5-1 to TRBJ1-6, with D perhaps TRBD1 (5 bases). The V end was cut by 0 bases, the J end by 4 bases, with 8 bases between. Germline V gene lookup returns CDR1 SGHRS and CDR2 YFSETQ. The CDR3 spans 15 residues. CDR3 DNA: TGCGCCAGCAGCTTGGACGGGGGTTATAATTCACCCCTCCACTTT. Its protein is CASSLDGGYNSPLHF.

The chain is built from TRBV3-1 (or the pseudogene TRBV3-2) and TRBJ2-1; tentatively, D is TRBD2 (6 bases). This CDR3 spans 17 amino acids. The V end lost 4 bases, the J end lost 2 bases, and 18 bases lay between the germline ends. CDR1 and CDR2 from the germline V gene are LGHDT and YNNKEL (reference sequence). CDR3 coding DNA: TGTGCCAGCAGCCTCCGGGACTTTAGGGCCCCCTACAATGAGCAGTTCTTC. This encodes CASSLRDFRAPYNEQFF.

The J gene is TRBJ2-7, the V gene TRBV7-9; 7 bases line up with TRBD1. The trim removed 4 bases at V and 2 bases at J, leaving 11 bases unmatched. Germline lookup yields CDR1 SEHNR and CDR2 FQNEAQ (reference sequence). The CDR3 runs 16 residues. CDR3 region: CASSSGTAGRTYEQYF. In DNA, the CDR3 is TGTGCCAGCAGCTCCGGGACAGCCGGACGAACCTACGAGCAGTACTTC.

The V and J genes are TRBV30 and TRBJ2-3; 10 bases fit TRBD2. The CDR3 extends over 15 amino acids. Germline CDR1 GTSNPN, CDR2 SVGIG (reference sequence). J was trimmed by 1 base and V by 5 bases; bases with no gene match: 6. The CDR3, as DNA: TGTGCCTGGCAACAAGGACTAGCGGGCACAGATACGCAGTATTTT. Protein product: CAWQQGLAGTDTQYF.

This rearrangement joins TRBV19 to TRBJ1-1; 9 bases align to TRBD1. Germline V gene data show CDR1 as LNHDA and CDR2 as SQIVND (reference sequence). This CDR3 has 16 residues. The V gene end was trimmed by 5 bases and the J gene end by 3 bases; junction bases not matched to a gene: 10. DNA for the CDR3: TGTGCCAGTAGTCCTTCACCTTGGACAGGGGACACTGAAGCTTTCTTT. Protein product: CASSPSPWTGDTEAFF.

This clone was seen a single time. V gene TRBV9 combines with J gene TRBJ1-3; tentatively, D is TRBD1 (6 bases). The CDR3 extends over 13 amino acids. The germline V and J ends were trimmed by 4 bases and 4 bases, with 9 bases remaining between them. In germline, CDR1 is SGDLS, CDR2 YYNGEE. This CDR3 is CASSLTGGNTIYF. DNA for the CDR3: TGTGCCAGCAGCCTAACAGGGGGAAACACCATATATTTT.

The V gene is TRBV24-1, the J gene TRBJ2-1; D call uncertain. V shed 4 bases and J shed 10 bases, with 16 bases lying between them. From germline, CDR1 is KGHDR and CDR2 SFDVKD. This CDR3 region has 14 residues. CDR3 sequence: CATSDSPTRVEQFF. CDR3 nucleotides: TGTGCCACCAGTGACTCCCCCACTCGGGTGGAGCAGTTCTTC.

The V gene is TRBV6-2 or TRBV6-3, the J gene TRBJ2-1; the match to TRBD1 covers 11 bases. The V segment lost 6 bases and the J segment 12 bases; nucleotides outside the gene matches: 16. CDR1 and CDR2 (germline): MNHEY, SVGEGT. The CDR3 has 16 amino acids. CDR3 nucleotide sequence: TGTGCCAGCAGCCTACCCGGACAGGGGGCTGGTGGGCGGCAGTTCTTC. Its translation: CASSLPGQGAGGRQFF.

This sequence joins TRBV7-9 and TRBJ2-1, with 13 bases that match TRBD2. The germline V gene encodes CDR1 SEHNR and CDR2 FQNEAQ (reference sequence). V gave up 3 bases and J gave up 8 bases; unmatched junction bases: 1. This CDR3 contains 14 residues. The CDR3, as DNA: TGTGCCAGCAGCTTGGGGACTAGCGGGGATGAGCAGTTCTTC. Translating it yields CASSLGTSGDEQFF.

The chain joins TRBV18 to TRBJ2-7, with no clear D. V was trimmed by 4 bases and J by 2 bases, leaving 12 bases between them. The CDR3 contains 14 residues. Germline V gene lookup returns CDR1 KGHSH and CDR2 LQKENI. CDR3 loop: CASSRTTLPYEQYF. CDR3 nucleotides: TGTGCCAGCTCACGAACGACTCTTCCCTACGAGCAGTACTTC.

The J gene is TRBJ2-5, the V gene TRBV24-1, with D perhaps matching TRBD1 (6 bases). Germline-derived CDR1 and CDR2 are KGHDR and SFDVKD. V lost 6 bases to trimming and J lost 2 bases, with 9 bases between them. The CDR3 has 13 residues. CDR3 in DNA: TGTGCCACCAGTACAGGGTTTCAAGAGACCCAGTACTTC. As protein: CATSTGFQETQYF.

For the CDR3, the DNA is TGTGCCAGCAGCTTCGAGGCCATTCAGTACTTC. Protein product: CASSFEAIQYF. The genes are TRBV11-2 and TRBJ2-4, with D hard to call. The CDR3 is made up of 11 amino acids. The V gene's germline CDR1 is SGHAT and CDR2 FQNNGV. Deletions cut 3 bases from V and 9 bases from J, with 6 bases between.

The V and J genes are TRBV7-9 and TRBJ2-2; tentatively, D is TRBD2 (6 bases). Germline lookup yields CDR1 SEHNR and CDR2 FQNEAQ (reference sequence). This CDR3 is built from 15 residues. Trimming took off 2 bases at V and 4 bases at J, with 11 bases between the two ends. CDR3 residues: CASSLNDGGTGELFF. CDR3 DNA: TGTGCCAGCAGCTTAAATGACGGGGGCACCGGGGAGCTGTTTTTT. The full variable domain, rest sourced from reference TRBV7-9 and TRBJ2-2, is DTGVSQNPRHKITKRGQNVTFRCDPISEHNRLYWYRQTLGQGPEFLTYFQNEAQLEKSRLLSDRFSAERPKGSFSTLEIQRTEQGDSAMYLCASSLNDGGTGELFFGEGSRLTVL.

The V call is TRBV6-2 or TRBV6-3, the J call TRBJ2-3; TRBD2 is a possible D gene (6 bases). Germline assignment: CDR1 MNHEY and CDR2 SVGEGT. Deletions cut 5 bases from V and 2 bases from J, with 26 bases between. The length of the CDR3 is 19 residues. CDR3 coding DNA: TGTGCCAGCAGTGACGGGACTTGGGTAGCGGCGAGATACACAGATACGCAGTATTTT. It yields the protein CASSDGTWVAARYTDTQYF.

The chain combines TRBV5-1 with TRBJ2-5; a weak D match, TRBD2 (5 bases). Deletions cut 4 bases from V and 5 bases from J, with 15 bases between. Germline CDR1 and CDR2: SGHRS and YFSETQ. The CDR3 length is 14 residues. DNA of the CDR3: TGCGCCAGCAGCGAGCCTACTAGGTTTGAGACCCAGTACTTC. Translation: CASSEPTRFETQYF.

The CDR3 DNA reads TGTGCCAGTAGTATTACGGCAGGACAAGGGGAAAAACTGTTTTTT. Amino acids: CASSITAGQGEKLFF. The J gene is TRBJ1-4, the V gene TRBV19; tentative D call: TRBD1 (5 bases). The CDR3 runs to 15 residues. V shed 3 bases and J shed 8 bases, with 16 bases lying between them. The germline gives CDR1 LNHDA, CDR2 SQIVND (reference sequence).

The chain links TRBV2 to TRBJ1-5, with D uncertain. This CDR3 comprises 15 residues. Germline lookup yields CDR1 SNHLY and CDR2 FYNNEI. V lost 3 bases to trimming and J lost 4 bases, with 13 bases between them. The CDR3: CASSDTVQTNQPQHF. The CDR3 coding sequence is TGTGCCAGCAGTGATACGGTCCAGACTAATCAGCCCCAGCATTTT.

This chain links TRBV19 with TRBJ2-7; 9 bases are a match to TRBD1. The junction had 15 bases not matched to a gene; V was cut back by 6 bases and J by 3 bases. CDR3 length equals 17 residues. In germline, CDR1 is LNHDA, CDR2 SQIVND (reference sequence). For the CDR3, the DNA is TGTGCCAGTAGACGCAAGGACAGGGGCCCGTTAATCTACGAGCAGTACTTC. Its protein is CASRRKDRGPLIYEQYF.

The chain uses TRBV24-1 and TRBJ2-1, with TRBD2 matching 15 bases. Germline CDR1 and CDR2: KGHDR and SFDVKD. The V segment lost 4 bases and the J segment 9 bases; nucleotides outside the gene matches: 9. CDR3 length equals 17 residues. The CDR3, as DNA: TGTGCCACCAGTGACAGGGGACTAGCGGGGGGAAGGAGTGAGCAGTTCTTC. Translated: CATSDRGLAGGRSEQFF.

The chain recombines TRBV19 with TRBJ2-3; tentative D call: TRBD1 (5 bases). The CDR3 contains 14 residues. CDR1 and CDR2 from the germline V gene are LNHDA and SQIVND (reference sequence). V dropped 5 bases and J dropped 6 bases, with 15 bases sitting between them. CDR3 nucleotides: TGTGCCAGTAGTTCCCGGACATTTTCGGATACGCAGTATTTT. Amino acid sequence: CASSSRTFSDTQYF.